The 26 T cell receptor beta chains below all came from one sample that was sequenced in a study of OX40 agonist ivuxolimab in advanced cancers. Data came from immunoSEQ multiplex PCR; TCRdb stores just in-frame clones and leaves some out. The table has roughly 63,000 clones, around 86% seen once. Source: CD4+ or CD8+ T cells sorted from blood, taken in a trial of the OX40 agonist ivuxolimab. Source of these receptors: an adult with an advanced solid tumor such as melanoma, head and neck, liver or kidney cancer.

V is TRBV5-4 and J is TRBJ2-3, with a weak D call TRBD2 (6 bases). The CDR3 spans 15 residues. V was clipped by 4 bases and J by 5 bases, with 17 bases between them. CDR1 is SGHNT and CDR2 is YYREEE in the germline V gene (reference sequence). The DNA for the CDR3 is TGTGCCAGCAGCCCGGGACTCGCGGGGAGAGATACGCAGTATTTT. This sequence encodes CASSPGLAGRDTQYF.

This clone was recorded once. This chain connects TRBV28 to TRBJ2-7, with D hard to call. CDR3 length: 13 amino acids. From germline, CDR1 is MDHEN and CDR2 SYDVKM. Trimming took 2 bases from V and 6 from J, leaving 11 bases between them. The DNA for the CDR3 is TGTGCCAGCAGTTTACGTCCCCCACGCGAGCAGTACTTC. Protein sequence: CASSLRPPREQYF.

This sequence joins TRBV7-2 and TRBJ2-3; 8 positions match TRBD2. The CDR3 has 16 amino acids. V gave up 2 bases and J gave up 4 bases; unmatched junction bases: 8. Per germline, CDR1 SGHTA and CDR2 FQGNSA. The CDR3, as DNA: TGTGCCAGCAGCTTACTGGCGGGAGGTTCCCCAGATACGCAGTATTTT. It specifies CASSLLAGGSPDTQYF.

The chain joins TRBV28 to TRBJ1-2; D not resolved. Deletions cut 5 bases from V and 2 bases from J, with 9 bases between. In germline, CDR1 is MDHEN, CDR2 SYDVKM. The CDR3 is 13 amino acids. CDR3 in DNA: TGTGCCAGCAGTAAGTTTAAAAACTATGGCTACACCTTC. It specifies CASSKFKNYGYTF.

V and J are TRBV10-3 and TRBJ2-7, with TRBD2 matching 13 bases. With 10 bases clipped from V and 9 bases from J, the junction kept 9 bases outside the gene matches. Germline CDR1 reads ENHRY; CDR2 reads SYGVKD. The CDR3 sequence is 13 residues long. The CDR3 DNA reads as TGTGCCACAAGAGGACTAGCGGGAGAGTGGCAGTACTTC. Protein: CATRGLAGEWQYF.

The CDR3 sequence: CASSQDWVGDTQYF. CDR3 in DNA: TGTGCCAGCAGCCAAGACTGGGTTGGAGATACGCAGTATTTT. V usage is TRBV14 and J usage is TRBJ2-3; D ambiguous. The CDR3 runs 14 residues. The germline V gene encodes CDR1 SGHDN and CDR2 FVKESK. The V and J ends lost 0 bases and 5 bases respectively, with 9 bases between them.

Worth noting for this clone: Other DNA sequences in this specimen translate into the identical CDR3. J is TRBJ1-3 and V is TRBV7-9, with 7 bases identical to TRBD1. The ends lost 5 bases at V and 0 bases at J; junction bases unmatched: 10. The germline gives CDR1 SEHNR, CDR2 FQNEAQ (reference sequence). The CDR3 is made up of 17 amino acids. CDR3 sequence: CASSPPLDRFSGNTIYF. In DNA, the CDR3 is TGTGCCAGCAGCCCCCCGTTGGACAGGTTCTCTGGAAACACCATATATTTT.

The V and J genes are TRBV18 and TRBJ1-3; no reliable D call. Germline CDR1 and CDR2: KGHSH and LQKENI. This CDR3 is built from 16 residues. V was cut by 2 bases and J by 2 bases, with 13 bases left in between. CDR3 sequence: CASSPKRHETGNTIYF. The CDR3 DNA sequence: TGTGCCAGCTCACCAAAAAGGCACGAAACTGGAAACACCATATATTTT.

The gene calls are TRBV7-6 and TRBJ2-3; the match to TRBD1 covers 7 bases. The ends lost 7 bases at V and 0 bases at J; junction bases unmatched: 10. CDR1 and CDR2 from the germline V gene are SGHVS and FNYEAQ. The CDR3 contains 16 residues. The CDR3 protein is CASNKSQDRSTDTQYF. The CDR3 DNA is TGTGCCAGCAACAAAAGCCAGGACAGGAGCACAGATACGCAGTATTTT.

The chain couples TRBV14 to TRBJ2-3; the match to TRBD2 covers 10 bases. Looked up from germline, CDR1 is SGHDN and CDR2 is FVKESK. Unmatched junction bases numbered 12, after V lost 2 bases and J lost 4 bases. This CDR3 comprises 18 residues. The CDR3 region has the DNA TGTGCCAGCAGCCAAAACGCCTGGCTAGCGGGGGTGCCAGATACGCAGTATTTT. The encoded protein is CASSQNAWLAGVPDTQYF. Full variable domain (remainder filled in from reference TRBV14 and TRBJ2-3): EAGVTQFPSHSVIEKGQTVTLRCDPISGHDNLYWYRRVMGKEIKFLLHFVKESKQDESGMPNNRFLAERTGGTYSTLKVQPAELEDSGVYFCASSQNAWLAGVPDTQYFGPGTRLTVL.

The chain employs TRBV7-9 and TRBJ2-5; D ambiguous. Trimming pared 5 bases from V and 5 bases from J, leaving 12 bases between. The CDR3 covers 13 residues. The V gene's germline CDR1 is SEHNR and CDR2 FQNEAQ (reference sequence). For the CDR3, the DNA is TGTGCCAGCAGCCTAGGGCCCTGGGAGACCCAGTACTTC. This codes for CASSLGPWETQYF. The full variable domain, completed using reference TRBV7-9 and TRBJ2-5, is DTGVSQNPRHKITKRGQNVTFRCDPISEHNRLYWYRQTLGQGPEFLTYFQNEAQLEKSRLLSDRFSAERPKGSFSTLEIQRTEQGDSAMYLCASSLGPWETQYFGPGTRLLVL.

CDR3 coding DNA: TGTGCCAGCAGCTTCGGGACTAGCAGCCACAATGAGCAGTTCTTC. Translated, it gives CASSFGTSSHNEQFF. This chain connects TRBV5-5 to TRBJ2-1, with 9 bases aligning to TRBD2. Germline V gene data show CDR1 as SGHKS and CDR2 as YYEKEE (reference sequence). Germline trimming cut 2 bases from V and 5 bases from J; bases unmatched to any gene: 5. This CDR3 is 15 amino acids long.

The rearrangement joins TRBV19 to TRBJ1-5; D ambiguous. CDR1 and CDR2 (germline): LNHDA, SQIVND (reference sequence). This CDR3 is 13 amino acids long. V was shortened by 6 bases and J by 6 bases, with 12 bases between the two germline ends. CDR3 coding DNA: TGTGCCAGTAGCCGTGAGGGTGGTCAGCCCCAGCATTTT. Its translation is CASSREGGQPQHF.

This clone was recorded once. In nucleotides, the CDR3 is TGCAGCGTTGGGACTAGCGGAGGCACAGATACGCAGTATTTT. It encodes CSVGTSGGTDTQYF. The chain has TRBV29-1 and TRBJ2-3; 10 nucleotides match TRBD2. The CDR3 spans 14 residues. Trimming at V came to 4 bases and at J to 1 base, leaving 2 bases not matched to a gene. Germline CDR1 SQVTM, CDR2 ANQGSEA.

This chain joins TRBV9 and TRBJ2-5; 8 bases align to TRBD1. The J call may be faulty, since TRBJ2-7 better matches the DNA end. The CDR3 consists of 14 residues. Germline CDR1 and CDR2: SGDLS and YYNGEE. CDR3 sequence reads: CASSSRQGKDEQYF. CDR3 in DNA: TGTGCCAGCAGCTCCCGACAGGGGAAGGACGAGCAGTACTTC.

This clone was observed a handful of times. This chain connects TRBV7-2 to TRBJ2-1; TRBD2 might be the D (6 bases). CDR1 and CDR2 (germline): SGHTA, FQGNSA. V was clipped by 2 bases and J by 2 bases, with 16 bases between them. There are 17 residues in the CDR3. CDR3 region: CASSLYGAGSTYNEQFF. The CDR3 DNA follows: TGTGCCAGCAGCTTATATGGTGCGGGAAGTACCTACAATGAGCAGTTCTTC.

The genes are TRBV5-1 and TRBJ2-7; D is possibly TRBD1 (6 bases). The CDR3 extends over 15 amino acids. Germline assignment: CDR1 SGHRS and CDR2 YFSETQ. Trimming left V 3 bases short and J 2 bases short, with 15 bases between. This chain's CDR3 is CASSSAGTNAYEQYF. The CDR3 DNA sequence: TGCGCCAGCAGCTCCGCCGGGACAAACGCCTACGAGCAGTACTTC.

The chain employs TRBV4-3 and TRBJ1-1, with D unclear. This CDR3 is built from 15 residues. Germline CDR1 reads LGHNA; CDR2 reads YSLEER. Trimming took 1 base from V and 1 from J, leaving 10 bases between them. CDR3 protein: CASSQGRGSNTEAFF. CDR3 nucleotide sequence: TGCGCCAGCAGCCAAGGGCGGGGATCGAACACTGAAGCTTTCTTT.

The chain couples TRBV18 to TRBJ1-2, with a tentative D call TRBD1 (5 bases). Trimming took off 3 bases at V and 5 bases at J, with 10 bases between the two ends. The CDR3 loop spans 13 amino acids. CDR1 is KGHSH and CDR2 is LQKENI in the germline V gene. Here the CDR3 DNA reads TGTGCCAGCTCACCGGAGACAGTTTATGGCTACACCTTC. This encodes CASSPETVYGYTF.

This chain uses TRBV19 with TRBJ1-2, with D tentatively TRBD1 (6 bases). The length of the CDR3 is 13 residues. Germline loops: CDR1 LNHDA, CDR2 SQIVND (reference sequence). The V gene lost 5 bases and the J gene lost 4 bases, with 11 bases spanning the gap. Here the CDR3 reads CASSVQGVYGYTF. The CDR3, as DNA: TGTGCCAGTAGTGTACAGGGAGTCTATGGCTACACCTTC.

The rearrangement uses TRBV30 and TRBJ1-2; unclear D gene. The CDR3 spans 12 residues. Germline V gives CDR1 GTSNPN, CDR2 SVGIG (reference sequence). With 5 bases removed from V and 8 bases from J, the gap between germline ends came to 15 bases. This CDR3 is CAWGQAAGGYTF. The CDR3 region has the DNA TGTGCCTGGGGGCAGGCGGCTGGCGGCTACACCTTC. The full variable domain, completed using reference TRBV30 and TRBJ1-2, is SQTIHQWPATLVQPVGSPLSLECTVEGTSNPNLYWYRQAAGRGLQLLFYSVGIGQISSEVPQNLSASRPQDRQFILSSKKLLLSDSGFYLCAWGQAAGGYTFGSGTRLTVV.

The chain has TRBV9 and TRBJ2-7; D might be TRBD2 (6 bases). This CDR3 has 15 residues. V lost 4 bases and J lost 2, with 16 bases in between. Germline V lookup: CDR1 SGDLS, CDR2 YYNGEE. CDR3 sequence reads: CASSPSTSRAYEQYF. The CDR3 DNA reads TGTGCCAGCAGCCCCTCAACTAGCAGAGCCTACGAGCAGTACTTC.

This chain links TRBV25-1 with TRBJ2-5, with D possibly matching TRBD2 (5 bases). Deletions cut 8 bases from V and 1 base from J, with 14 bases between. The CDR3 runs 14 residues. The germline V gene has CDR1 MGHDK and CDR2 SYGVNS. The CDR3 loop is CASSRPGVQETQYF. The CDR3 DNA reads TGTGCCAGCTCTCGGCCCGGGGTCCAAGAGACCCAGTACTTC. The entire variable domain, with the rest obtained from reference TRBV25-1 and TRBJ2-5, is as follows: EADIYQTPRYLVIGTGKKITLECSQTMGHDKMYWYQQDPGMELHLIHYSYGVNSTEKGDLSSESTVSRIRTEHFPLTLESARPSHTSQYLCASSRPGVQETQYFGPGTRLLVL.

The chain recombines TRBV28 with TRBJ1-3; tentatively, D is TRBD1 (6 bases). CDR1 and CDR2 from the germline V gene are MDHEN and SYDVKM. CDR3 length: 13 residues. V lost 6 bases and J 5 bases, leaving 11 bases between the germline ends. CDR3 DNA sequence: TGTGCCAGCAGGACTGGACAGAGAAACACCATATATTTT. This gives the protein CASRTGQRNTIYF.

The sample holds a few counts of this clone. The V gene is TRBV5-4, the J gene TRBJ1-6, with 8 nucleotides matching TRBD1. This CDR3 region has 17 residues. Trimming at V came to 4 bases and at J to 6 bases, leaving 12 bases not matched to a gene. Germline loops: CDR1 SGHNT, CDR2 YYREEE (reference sequence). The CDR3 region is CASSAGTGKSVNSPLHF. The CDR3 bases are TGTGCCAGCAGCGCCGGGACAGGAAAGAGCGTTAATTCACCCCTCCACTTT.

The chain couples TRBV28 to TRBJ2-5, with TRBD2 matching over 7 bases. Germline values: CDR1 MDHEN, CDR2 SYDVKM. The trim removed 6 bases at V and 4 bases at J, leaving 11 bases unmatched. The CDR3 is 15 amino acids. CDR3 DNA sequence: TGTGCCAGCAGCCTAAGCGGGGCCAGACGAGAGACCCAGTACTTC. Translation: CASSLSGARRETQYF.